The T cell receptor (beta chain) under discussion was sequenced for a study of cytomegalovirus exposure and HLA in healthy donors (dated by TCRdb to 2016 to 2017). Some background on the complete study: An earlier analysis of some 500 of the donors reported about 250 Gb of sequence data and 117 million unique TCR beta sequences from 150 million to 200 million T cells. An early release that covered 500 to 800 HLA-typed donors contained approximately 300 gigabases of sequencing data and approximately 85 million unique TCR sequences. Of the 350 to 400 genotyped donors, roughly 80% fell in the genetic ancestry cluster associated with self-reported Caucasian donors. The study aimed to test whether signatures of past pathogen exposure could be identified by cataloging public T cell receptors. Using immunosequencing, the study profiled T cell repertoires from about 650 subjects and related those repertoires to cytomegalovirus serostatus. Along with the 666-subject first cohort, a separate validation cohort of over a hundred different subjects was used. To predict cytomegalovirus infection status, the study combined high-throughput TCR immunosequencing, statistical association of individual TCRs with disease status, and machine learning. A later analysis re-analyzed previously published TCR beta repertoires from about 730 donors and added high-resolution HLA genotyping to study TCR occurrence patterns. Rather than using new phenotypic data, the later analysis identified candidate immune exposures from TCR beta sequences and from how often those sequences occurred across donors. An earlier analysis of nearly 600 of the donors applied high-throughput TCR beta sequencing to assess whether each TCR beta V gene segment acted as functional or pseudogenic. Donor age, sex, ethnicity and CMV serostatus were compiled together with the repertoire data. A later genetic analysis used genome-wide SNP genotypes for about 65% of the 666 donors, treating that subset as a discovery cohort. All discovery cohort repertoires had been generated using a single sequencing platform. HLA typing included class I and class II loci at four-digit resolution. The number of typed donors differed by locus: about 620-630 for A, B, C, DRB1 and DQB1; some 500 for DQA1; approximately 600 for DPA1; and some 430 for DPB1. Roughly 5 DR-DQ haplotypes were handled as single units for association and clustering, since linkage in the cohort was strong. Among a few hundred genotyped donors of the cohort, an average of 235,054 unique TCR beta nucleotide sequences were sequenced per donor, 15% to 20% of them non-productive.

The cohort comprised hundreds of healthy bone marrow donors. At the time of sampling, all cohort members were nominally healthy, though unrecorded immune exposures were likely present. The donor was CMV seronegative and belonged to the group of roughly 330 seronegative cohort members. Every donor gave a peripheral blood sample, and the peripheral blood mononuclear cells from that sample were used for TCR beta sequencing. The Qiagen DNeasy Blood Extraction Kit was used to extract genomic DNA from the blood cell samples. Comment on this clone: There is no known antigen for this receptor. No base qualities exist here, and no much larger clone lies one base off it.

General conclusions and limits of the study: A total of fewer than 200 TCR beta chains were listed by the study as associated with cytomegalovirus. A cluster of highly shared sequence variants was judged likely to be a technical artifact of the sequencing pipeline. In a later analysis, more than 15,000 TCR beta sequences were associated with specific HLA alleles at a false discovery rate of 0.05. A further reported finding was that TCR beta sequences accurately predicted the HLA-A and HLA-B alleles for most subjects in the first cohort. In a later analysis, HLA-associated TCR beta chains showed more clonal expansion and lower generation probabilities than non-associated chains that were equally common. Immune exposure information for the cohort was limited to CMV serostatus. Some 15 rarely observed V segments, including chromosome 9 orphons, were excluded from the earlier analysis of several hundred of the donors because counts were too low. Roughly uniform sequencing depth across donors was assumed in presence/absence analyses, although this assumption may not hold. An earlier analysis of some 590 of the donors showed that most TCR beta V segments appeared in productive rearrangements either about 87% or about 30% of the time, which broadly matched IMGT annotations. Correlated functional status among segregating V segments might be attributable to linkage disequilibrium, but an unknown experimental factor could not be ruled out. According to a later analysis, parvovirus B19, influenza, CMV and Epstein-Barr virus appeared linked to several top co-occurrence clusters. In a later analysis, most CMV-associated TCR beta chains were found to appear HLA-restricted, with HLA associations seemingly driven largely by CMV exposure. An association between a missense DCLRE1C variant and V-gene and J-gene trimming of TCR beta chains was found in a later genetic analysis and replicated in an independent cohort. Across donors, most TCR sequences were observed very rarely, whereas some public TCRs were present in many individuals. It was suggested by the authors that the approach could potentially be generalized to other disease states and immunological phenotypes. In a later analysis, TCR association rates were found to vary across HLA loci, with the most associated TCRs seen for DRB1 alleles and the fewest for HLA-C alleles. Because HLA typing was missing for some donors at each locus, association tests included only the typed subset. In a later genetic analysis, fewer N-insertions in productive TCRs were reported among donors in an Asian-associated ancestry cluster than the approximately 670-donor mean. In this cohort, only TCR beta chains were sequenced, and detectable features were limited by the absence of alpha or paired-chain data. In both the original and validation cohorts, the classifier was reported to diagnose cytomegalovirus status with high specificity and sensitivity. Because the 87-base-pair reads could not distinguish some IMGT-functional V segments, including TRBV6-2 and TRBV6-3, those segments were excluded. Three of the identified cytomegalovirus-associated TCR beta chains were confirmed in vitro to be specific for cytomegalovirus antigens. Assigning TCR associations to individual alleles was difficult when HLA alleles, especially DR and DQ, strongly co-occurred.

V is clipped by 8 bases and J by 7 bases, and the sequence between their germline boundaries is 21 bases long. The CDR3 covers 14 residues, taking in both the cysteine and the phenylalanine. Only the CDR3 region is kept as DNA, spanning 42 bases read in frame from base 1. Taken from the germline V gene (reference sequence), the CDR1 and CDR2 loops are MNHNY and SVGAGI. Library preparation was by the immunoSEQ multiplex PCR assay. For the multiplex PCR, a mixture combining 60 forward primers for TCR Vbeta segments and 13 reverse primers for TCR Jbeta segments was used. The CDR3 region of rearranged TCR beta genes was amplified from genomic DNA with a multiplex PCR assay. On the Illumina HiSeq System, the amplified TCR beta libraries were sequenced as 87-base-pair reads. Regarding the original processing steps: A later analysis counted 65 million to 90 million unique TCR beta chains across the 666 repertoires, and 10 million to 12 million of these chains were shared by at least two donors. Raw reads were error-corrected and collapsed into unique sequences by a nearest-neighbor algorithm in which closely related sequences were merged to remove PCR and sequencing errors. To assign V, D and J gene segments, CDR3 sequences were aligned to IMGT reference sequences. Each retained sequence needed at least a six-nucleotide match to both a V gene segment and a J gene segment. A rearrangement counted as productive if the CDR3 had no stop codons and remained in frame with V and J, and every other rearrangement counted as non-productive. Following IMGT convention, CDR3 was defined as the stretch from the second conserved V-encoded cysteine to the conserved J-encoded phenylalanine. Sequences without an unambiguous match to a single V gene segment were excluded from the earlier analysis of about 630 of the donors. In an earlier analysis of some 590 of the donors, a V segment was called functional when productive rearrangements were above 56.7%, and segregating when the standard deviation between donors exceeded 5%. A statistical classification framework was built to diagnose cytomegalovirus status from the catalog of TCR beta chain sequences. A later analysis assigned V and J genes by comparing TCR nucleotide sequences with IMGT/GENE-DB human TR gene sequences. Using the TCRdist pipeline, a later analysis assigned CDR3 sequences along with most-parsimonious VDJ recombination scenarios. In a later analysis, each TCR beta chain was defined by its CDR3 amino acid sequence together with its V-gene family, and reads without a unique V-gene family were excluded. In a later analysis, approximately 640 highly shared, low-generation-probability nucleotide sequences were removed to address suspected cross-contamination and a sequencing artifact. In a later analysis, a clonal expansion index was calculated for each public chain from normalized within-repertoire ranks of inferred template counts. In a later analysis, generation probabilities were computed with a VDJ recombination model fitted to out-of-frame rearrangements, and the resulting probabilities were checked against IGoR. In a later analysis, hypergeometric tests were used to score TCR-TCR, TCR-HLA and TCR-CMV co-occurrence, with a repertoire-size bias correction applied to TCR pairs. False discovery rates were estimated in a later analysis by permuting HLA or CMV assignments 20 times. In a later analysis, co-occurring TCRs were grouped using DBSCAN, and TCRdist sequence similarity was added for clustering within HLA-allele-positive subsets. Co-occurrence clustering excluded repertoires with fewer than 30,000 or more than 120,000 public chains, plus five with anomalous nucleotide sharing. The immuneACCESS repertoire file appears here via TCRdb, limited to in-frame rearrangements. These files lack a portion of the clones; in checked studies, under half of the deficit traces to unresolved V genes, and the cause of the others is not known. D and trimming come from the DNA, and the V and J calls and clone size come from that table. Present in this sample are around 300,000 clones, around nine tenths of which were seen just once. Roughly 2% of the sample belongs to the ten largest clones.

The chain is assembled from TRBV6-6 and TRBJ2-7, with TRBD1 perhaps the D gene, on 8 matching bases. The clonotype originates from a woman between 18 and 29 years old in good health and CMV-seronegative. The source material was PBMCs. The nucleotide sequence reads as follows: TGTGCCAGCTCACAGGGGGGGTTCGCTTATGAGCAGTACTTC. Translated, this is CASSQGGFAYEQYF.